This is a list of T cell receptor beta chains from one sample in a study of blood T cell repertoires in COVID-19. The method was immunoSEQ multiplex PCR; TCRdb's version includes in-frame clones alone and lacks a portion of them. The sample has some 190,000 clones, under 90% seen once. The sample was peripheral blood. Source of these receptors: a woman over 75 with COVID-19, enrolled during active disease. CDR3s include the opening cysteine and the closing phenylalanine or tryptophan. Each record gives: V gene, D gene, clone size, J gene, CDR3 DNA, CDR3 protein. A D gene is named only where the DNA matches it firmly. Clone size is stated in some rows and not others, as once, few, many or a class when expanded.

TRBV2,NA,NA,TRBJ1-1,TGTGCCAGCACTATATCGGGAAGGGACACTGAAGCTTTCTTT,CASTISGRDTEAFF
TRBV6-5,NA,NA,TRBJ1-5,TGTGCCAGCAGGGACCGGACAGTAACGGGGCAGCCCCAGCATTTT,CASRDRTVTGQPQHF
TRBV2,NA,once,TRBJ1-3,TGTGCCAGCAGTGAAGGTGGTTCCCGCAGGAACTCTGGAAACACCATATATTTT,CASSEGGSRRNSGNTIYF
TRBV27,NA,NA,TRBJ1-5,TGTGCCAGCAGTTTATACGGTAGCAATCAGCCCCAGCATTTT,CASSLYGSNQPQHF
TRBV21-1,NA,NA,TRBJ2-4,TGTGATTTTCTAGCGGGGGACAAAAACATTCAGTACTTC,CDFLAGDKNIQYF
TRBV6-1,NA,NA,TRBJ1-6,TGTGCCAGCAGTGAAAGAGGACAGCGGGGCGCTTCACCCCTCCACTTT,CASSERGQRGASPLHF
TRBV9,TRBD1,NA,TRBJ1-5,TGTGCCAGCAGCGCCCACAGGGGGCCCGGCCAGCCCCAGCATTTT,CASSAHRGPGQPQHF
TRBV18,NA,NA,TRBJ2-4,TGTGCCAGCTCACTGCGTAGTTCCAAAAACATTCAGTACTTC,CASSLRSSKNIQYF
TRBV3-1/TRBV3-2,NA,NA,TRBJ1-2,TGTGCCAGCAGCCAAGAAACAGCCAGCTATGGCTACACCTTC,CASSQETASYGYTF
TRBV25-1,NA,NA,TRBJ1-5,TGTGCCAGCAGTGACGGGGGCAATCAGCCCCAGCATTTT,CASSDGGNQPQHF
TRBV4-2,NA,NA,TRBJ1-1,TGTGCCAGCAGCCCCCTGGACAGGAACACTGAAGCTTTCTTT,CASSPLDRNTEAFF
TRBV1,NA,NA,TRBJ2-3,TGCACCAGCAGCCCCAGGGCACTAGCGGGGGGGGTTCCCACAGATACGCAGTATTTT,CTSSPRALAGGVPTDTQYF
TRBV24-1,NA,NA,TRBJ2-5,TGTGCCACCAGTGAAGGTGACGCGGTGGAGACCCAGTACTTC,CATSEGDAVETQYF
TRBV7-3,TRBD2,NA,TRBJ2-1,TGTGCCAGCAGCTTAACGCGGCGGGAGCCCCACAATGAGCAGTTCTTC,CASSLTRREPHNEQFF
TRBV6-1,TRBD2,once,TRBJ2-2,TGTGCCAGCAGTGGACTAGCGGGGGGCCTCACCGGGGAGCTGTTTTTT,CASSGLAGGLTGELFF
TRBV19,NA,NA,TRBJ1-2,TGTGCCAGTAGTAGAGGGCAGGTTCGTAATGGCTACACCTTC,CASSRGQVRNGYTF
TRBV5-1,NA,NA,TRBJ1-1,TGCGCCAGCAGCCCCCTAGACGCTGGGGGGACTGAAGCTTTCTTT,CASSPLDAGGTEAFF
TRBV5-1,NA,NA,TRBJ1-3,TGCGCCAGCAGCCTCTCCCGTAGGAGCTCTGGAAACACCATATATTTT,CASSLSRRSSGNTIYF
TRBV7-9,NA,NA,TRBJ1-2,TGTGCCAGCAGCTACGCCCGAGGGCCCTTGCGGGGCTACACCTTC,CASSYARGPLRGYTF
TRBV2,NA,NA,TRBJ1-1,TGTGCCAGCAGTACCGACATGAACACTGAAGCTTTCTTT,CASSTDMNTEAFF
TRBV6-5,TRBD2,NA,TRBJ2-1,TGTGCCAGCAGCGCCCTCGGGAGGGGTAACAATGAGCAGTTCTTC,CASSALGRGNNEQFF
TRBV19,TRBD1,NA,TRBJ2-2,TGTGCCAGTAGCCTCGGACAGGTCGGCACCGGGGAGCTGTTTTTT,CASSLGQVGTGELFF
TRBV5-4,TRBD1,NA,TRBJ2-2,TGTGCCAGCAGCACGGGGGGACAGGGGATCACCGGGGAGCTGTTTTTT,CASSTGGQGITGELFF
TRBV2,TRBD2,NA,TRBJ2-2,TGTGCCATTGGGGGGGACACCGGGGAGCTGTTTTTT,CAIGGDTGELFF